This T cell receptor beta chain was captured in a study of CD8 T cells in Susac syndrome. Random hexamers were used to reverse transcribe about 0.45 to 1 ug of RNA. TCRdb redid the calling of the immunoSEQ multiplex PCR reads with MiXCR, one entry per CDR3 protein. The sample has some 120,000 distinct CDR3 sequences; around 94% are singletons. This clonotype was sampled from a human donor with Susac syndrome. The source material was CD8+ T cells from PBMCs.

The CDR3 DNA sequence: TGTGCCAGGGAGGGGACAGGGAAGGGTTCACCCCTCCACTTT. Its translation: CAREGTGKGSPLHF. This sequence joins TRBV7-9 and TRBJ1-6; TRBD1 aligns across 9 bases. The CDR3 has 14 amino acids. Germline CDR1 is SEHNR and CDR2 is FQNEAQ (reference sequence). With V trimmed by 9 bases and J by 9 bases, 9 bases remained unmatched.